The 17 T cell receptor beta chains in this list originate from one sample, sequenced in a study of T-cell reconstitution after alpha-beta-depleted transplantation in children. This sample's TCRbeta library carried unique molecular identifier barcodes. TCRdb reprocessed the PCR reads with MiXCR, giving one entry per CDR3 protein. The repertoire holds hundreds of thousands of distinct CDR3 sequences, with about 10% as singletons. The sequenced sample was PBMCs from the stem cell graft donor, obtained from the stem cell graft. Receptor source: a human donor who donated a stem cell graft to a child with acute myeloid leukemia.

This clonotype was recorded a few times. This sequence joins TRBV7-6 and TRBJ2-1; D possibly corresponds to TRBD1 (6 bases). Trimming stripped 5 bases from V and 4 bases from J, with 12 bases between. The CDR3 covers 14 residues. Germline assignment: CDR1 SGHVS and CDR2 FNYEAQ. The DNA for the CDR3 is TGTGCCAGCAGCAAACGGACAGAATACAATGAGCAGTTCTTC. It encodes CASSKRTEYNEQFF.

There are many counts of this clonotype. The chain employs TRBV6-5 and TRBJ2-1, with D possibly matching TRBD1 (5 bases). The V end lost 1 base, the J end lost 5 bases, and 15 bases lay between the germline ends. The CDR3 runs 16 residues. From germline, CDR1 is MNHEY and CDR2 SVGAGI. The DNA of the CDR3 is TGTGCCAGCAGTTACTTGAGGAGCAGGGAAGACAATGAGCAGTTCTTC. This translates into CASSYLRSREDNEQFF.

A few counts support this clonotype. The chain couples TRBV10-3 to TRBJ2-7; the match to TRBD1 covers 7 bases. Per germline, CDR1 ENHRY and CDR2 SYGVKD. This CDR3 spans 15 amino acids. V was clipped by 3 bases and J by 0 bases; unmatched bases: 5. CDR3 bases: TGTGCCATCAGTGAAAGGGGACAGCTCTCCTACGAGCAGTACTTC. It is translated as CAISERGQLSYEQYF.

This clonotype was detected ten times or more. V usage is TRBV6-5 and J usage is TRBJ1-1; perhaps TRBD1 as D (5 bases). V was pared by 4 bases and J by 8 bases, with 14 bases between. Germline V gene sequence: CDR1 MNHEY, CDR2 SVGAGI. This CDR3 spans 13 amino acids. The CDR3 nucleotides are TGTGCCAGCAGTTTGACGTCAGGGAGCGAAGCTTTCTTT. Its protein product is CASSLTSGSEAFF.

The chain uses TRBV10-3 and TRBJ2-5; 10 bases align to TRBD2. The germline gives CDR1 ENHRY, CDR2 SYGVKD. V shed 10 bases and J 1 base; nucleotides not matched to a gene: 15. CDR3 length: 17 residues. CDR3 nucleotide sequence: TGTGCCACCAACCCCGGACTAGCGGCAGACCTCCAAGAGACCCAGTACTTC. Amino acids: CATNPGLAADLQETQYF.

This clonotype has only a few counts. This chain links TRBV28 with TRBJ2-5; a possible D gene is TRBD1 (6 bases). Germline V CDR1 and CDR2: MDHEN, SYDVKM. V lost 7 bases and J 4 bases, leaving 13 bases between the germline ends. The CDR3 covers 13 residues. The CDR3 sequence is CASNRQASETQYF. The CDR3 DNA sequence: TGTGCCAGCAACAGACAGGCCTCAGAGACCCAGTACTTC.

This clonotype has only a few counts. The chain has TRBV11-2 and TRBJ1-4, with D unresolved. The CDR3 covers 15 residues. The V end was cut by 5 bases, the J end by 4 bases, with 14 bases between. Germline CDR1 is SGHAT and CDR2 is FQNNGV. The DNA for the CDR3 is TGTGCCAGCAGCGACCCCCTAGGATTTAATGAAAAACTGTTTTTT. The encoded protein is CASSDPLGFNEKLFF.

This clonotype has ten or more counts. The chain combines TRBV29-1 with TRBJ2-7; TRBD1 is a possible D gene (5 bases). Germline CDR1 is SQVTM and CDR2 is ANQGSEA. The V and J ends lost 6 bases and 0 bases respectively, with 18 bases between them. The CDR3 extends over 15 amino acids. The CDR3, as DNA: TGCAGCGTCGCCATGTCAGGGTATAGCTCCTACGAGCAGTACTTC. This gives the protein CSVAMSGYSSYEQYF.

The table lists this clonotype with a few counts. J is TRBJ2-1 and V is TRBV4-3; D gene unclear. The CDR3 has 15 residues. Trimming shortened V by 5 bases and J by 0 bases, and 11 bases separated the two germline ends. In germline, CDR1 is LGHNA, CDR2 YSLEER. The CDR3 protein is CASSLDQNSYNEQFF. The CDR3 nucleotides are TGCGCCAGCAGCTTGGACCAAAACTCCTACAATGAGCAGTTCTTC.

The chain employs TRBV12-3 or TRBV12-4 and TRBJ2-7; no clear D. This CDR3 has 13 residues. Trimming took 6 bases from V and 3 from J, leaving 12 bases between them. The CDR3 loop is CASSPTSLYEQYF. The DNA of the CDR3 is TGTGCCAGCAGCCCCACTTCCCTCTACGAGCAGTACTTC.

This clonotype was seen a handful of times. The V gene is TRBV11-2, the J gene TRBJ2-3; 7 nucleotides align to TRBD2. CDR1 is SGHAT, CDR2 FQNNGV, per germline. The CDR3 length is 16 residues. The J segment lost 1 base and the V segment lost 5 bases, leaving 9 bases of the junction unmatched. The CDR3 loop reads CASSLQAGFGTDTQYF. CDR3 nucleotides: TGTGCCAGCAGCCTACAAGCGGGATTCGGCACAGATACGCAGTATTTT.

This clonotype was counted only a few times. The chain links TRBV20-1 to TRBJ2-1; 11 bases are a match to TRBD2. This CDR3 has 15 amino acids. Unmatched junction bases numbered 8, after V lost 3 bases and J lost 7 bases. Germline V gene sequence: CDR1 DFQATT, CDR2 SNEGSKA (reference sequence). This CDR3 is CSARVLAGEGNEQFF. In nucleotides, the CDR3 is TGCAGTGCTAGGGTACTAGCGGGAGAGGGGAATGAGCAGTTCTTC.

At least ten counts were recorded for this clonotype. The chain is built from TRBV27 and TRBJ2-4; 11 bases agree with TRBD2. The CDR3 has 16 amino acids. Per the germline V gene, CDR1 is MNHEY and CDR2 is SMNVEV (reference sequence). The trim removed 5 bases at V and 1 base at J, leaving 4 bases unmatched. CDR3 residues: CASSLLAGAAKNIQYF. The CDR3 nucleotides read TGTGCCAGCAGTCTACTAGCGGGAGCGGCCAAAAACATTCAGTACTTC.

This clonotype has just a few counts. The chain has TRBV5-1 and TRBJ1-5, with D hard to call. The V and J ends lost 4 bases and 1 base respectively, with 12 bases between them. Germline CDR1 SGHRS, CDR2 YFSETQ. This CDR3 comprises 15 residues. In nucleotides, the CDR3 is TGCGCCAGCAGCCTGGGCGACATAAGCAATCAGCCCCAGCATTTT. Protein: CASSLGDISNQPQHF.

The sample holds many counts of this clonotype. The chain uses TRBV12-3 or TRBV12-4 and TRBJ2-6; D unclear. This CDR3 comprises 14 residues. V was cut by 4 bases and J by 3 bases, with 7 bases left in between. CDR3 protein: CASSWFGGANVLTF. The DNA of the CDR3 is TGTGCCAGCAGTTGGTTTGGTGGGGCCAACGTCCTGACTTTC.

This clonotype has ten or more counts. This sequence joins TRBV10-3 and TRBJ2-1; 11 bases agree with TRBD2. Trimming at V came to 6 bases and at J to 6 bases, leaving 10 bases not matched to a gene. CDR1 and CDR2 from the germline V gene are ENHRY and SYGVKD. The CDR3 extends over 16 amino acids. DNA for the CDR3: TGTGCCATCAGGGATACTAGCGGGAGTTGGGGCAATGAGCAGTTCTTC. Protein sequence: CAIRDTSGSWGNEQFF.

There are a few counts of this clonotype. The chain uses TRBV5-1 and TRBJ2-7; TRBD1 might be the D (8 bases). Germline V CDR1 and CDR2: SGHRS, YFSETQ. The CDR3 has 14 amino acids. V lost 7 bases to trimming and J lost 2 bases, with 16 bases between them. CDR3 bases: TGCGCCAGCGGCGACAGGGGAGGGCCCTACGAGCAGTACTTC. Its protein product is CASGDRGGPYEQYF.